This section outlines one TCR beta chain sequence together with its context. The data stem from a study of blood T cell repertoires in COVID-19. Across the whole study: Material from acute and convalescent COVID-19 was sourced from the United States, Italy and Spain. In each case, the material was cDNA or gDNA derived from T cells, B-cell-depleted T cells, or PBMCs.

In the authors' methods: It was from reference gene primer amplification that nucleated cell counts were estimated. The data were produced by immunoSEQ multiplex PCR, yet TCRdb's version contains in-frame clones alone and is incomplete. V, J and clone size reflect that table, while D and trimming were determined from the DNA. This repertoire shows roughly 180,000 clones, approximately 88% found once; its top ten account for approximately 12%. Cohort 3 donors counted as recovered after two negative PCRs, clearance, or resolved symptoms. The CDR3 spans 16 residues. Sequenced sample: PBMCs or T cells enriched from blood (not recorded which). The chain uses TRBV21-1 and TRBJ2-1; TRBD2 is the table's D call, not checked against the DNA. TRBV21-1 is annotated as a pseudogene. This receptor was obtained from a woman aged 60-75 years who had recovered from COVID-19. CDR3 DNA: TGTGCCAATACTTTTAGCGGGAGGTACTCCTACAATGAGCAGTTCTTC. Translation gives CANTFSGRYSYNEQFF.